A single T cell receptor (beta chain) is shown here with its context. Its antigen specificity is not known. Qualities for individual bases were not recorded, and no much larger clone is one base off. The source of the sample is a study of shared clonotypes between healthy human individuals (dated by TCRdb to between 2020 and 2021). Describing the broader study: The cohort comprised two women and a few men aged 18 to 49 years. Libraries were prepared and TCR repertoires were sequenced by different laboratories using diverse techniques, in order to increase sequencing depth and limit assay-specific biases. To estimate repertoire size and how much clonotypes are shared between individuals, the study performed deep sequencing of blood TCR repertoires from about 5 healthy adults. Leukapheresis yielded between about 0.8 and 8.9 billion PBMCs per donor.

Healthy HIV-negative adults with no recently reported acute infections or vaccinations were included as donors. Only Caucasian adults living in Nashville, Tennessee, USA were represented among the donors. For unsorted samples, some 90 million PBMCs were counted and genomic DNA was extracted with the QIAamp DNA Blood Mini kit. Blood was obtained by leukapheresis, after which PBMCs were separated by Ficoll-Histopaque density gradient centrifugation and cryopreserved in liquid nitrogen vapor phase. Study-level results and caveats: The small number of donors limited the genetic and exposure-history diversity represented. Sampling was restricted to blood, and TCR repertoires in tissues likely differ from the TCR repertoires found in blood. Based on pairwise subsampling, the degree of clonotype sharing among donors was expected to be affected by sequencing depth.

Using the deep immunoSEQ assay, TCR CDR3 regions were amplified from genomic DNA by multiplex PCR. Extracted genomic DNA from each cell subset was spread evenly across all wells of several immunoSEQ 96-well plates, with each plate serving as a replicate. For unsorted PBMC, approximately 0.3 ug of genomic DNA, equivalent to approximately 30,000 T cell genomes, went into each replicate PCR. Genomic DNA from unsorted PBMC was sequenced over ten immunoSEQ deep assay plates. Purified libraries were measured with a Qubit 3.0 fluorometer, size-checked on a Bioanalyzer 2100, and measured again with the KAPA Library Quantification kit. Every immunoSEQ 96-well plate was sequenced on a separate single-read 150-cycle Illumina NextSeq 550 flow cell. In the authors' own workflow: Because only junctional sequences without quality scores were contained in the immunoSEQ output, filtering matching that applied to full-length reads could not be performed. To assign V/J genes and CDR3, sequences were annotated using PyIR, a Python wrapper for IgBLAST v1.9, with IMGT germline references. Reads were filtered out if the reads had weak V/J assignments (E-value above 1e-6), no CDR3, stop codons, out-of-frame junctions, or ambiguous translated residues. V3J clonotypes were defined as sequences sharing an identical inferred V gene, J gene, and CDR3 amino acid sequence. Percentage overlap between repertoires was computed as shared unique clonotypes divided by the size of the smaller repertoire. Richness of each repertoire was evaluated using RTK rarefaction, the Chao1 estimator, and Recon v2.1 estimates of unobserved clonotypes. TCRdb took this table from immuneACCESS and kept in-frame rearrangements with V and J called. Such tables lack part of the clones; where checked against another copy, unresolved V genes explain under half of the gap, and the rest is unexplained. That table supplies the V and J calls and clone size; D and trimming were determined from the DNA. Within this sample are hundreds of thousands of clones, with around 77% of them counted one time only. The leading ten clones occupy about 12% of the sample.

V loses 3 bases of germline sequence and J loses 0 bases, and the interval between the two ends is 6 bases. Inclusive of the bounding cysteine and phenylalanine, the CDR3 is 14 residues long. Only the CDR3 region is kept as DNA, spanning 42 bases read in frame from base 1. From the germline V gene (reference sequence), CDR1 is WNHNN and CDR2 is SYGVQD. The rearranged chain carries TRBV10-1 and TRBJ2-4, with a weak D call of TRBD2 (6 bases match). This TCR came from a woman aged 40 to 55 in good health. Some clones in this sample may be carry-over from other donors' samples. The source material was PBMCs. The DNA sequence is given as TGCGCCAGCAGTGACGGGGGAGCCAAAAACATTCAGTACTTC. Its protein is CASSDGGAKNIQYF.